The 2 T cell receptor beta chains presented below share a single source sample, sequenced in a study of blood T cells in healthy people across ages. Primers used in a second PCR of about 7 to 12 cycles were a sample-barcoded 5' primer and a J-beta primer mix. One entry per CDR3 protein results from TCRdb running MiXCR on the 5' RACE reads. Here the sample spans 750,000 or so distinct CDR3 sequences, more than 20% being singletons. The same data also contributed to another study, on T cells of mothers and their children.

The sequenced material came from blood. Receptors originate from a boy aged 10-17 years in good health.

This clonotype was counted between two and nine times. In DNA, the CDR3 is TGCGCCAGCAGCCGCACCTCGGGACTAGCTTACAATGAGCAGTTCTTC. Encoded protein: CASSRTSGLAYNEQFF. This sequence joins TRBV4-1 and TRBJ2-1, with 9 bases identical to TRBD2. Trimming removed 4 bases from V and 4 bases from J; junction bases left unmatched: 8. This CDR3 has 16 residues. Germline lookup yields CDR1 MGHRA and CDR2 YSYEKL.

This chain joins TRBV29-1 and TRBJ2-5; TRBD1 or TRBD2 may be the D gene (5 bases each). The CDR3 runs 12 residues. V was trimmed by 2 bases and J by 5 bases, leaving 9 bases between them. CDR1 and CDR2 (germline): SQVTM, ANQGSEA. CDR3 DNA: TGCAGCGTTGAAATGGGGACCGAGACCCAGTACTTC. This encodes CSVEMGTETQYF.